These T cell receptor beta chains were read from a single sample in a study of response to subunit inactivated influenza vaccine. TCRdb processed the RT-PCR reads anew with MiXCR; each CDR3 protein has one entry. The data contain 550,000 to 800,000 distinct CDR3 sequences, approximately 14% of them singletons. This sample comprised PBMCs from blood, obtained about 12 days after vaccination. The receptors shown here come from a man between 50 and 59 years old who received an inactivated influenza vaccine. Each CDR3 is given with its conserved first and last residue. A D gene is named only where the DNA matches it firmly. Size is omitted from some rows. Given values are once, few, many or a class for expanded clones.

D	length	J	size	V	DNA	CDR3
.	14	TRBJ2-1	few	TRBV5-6	TGTGCCAGCAGCTTGGAGCTAGCCCACAATGAGCAGTTCTTC	CASSLELAHNEQFF
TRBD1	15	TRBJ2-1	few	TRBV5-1	TGCGCCAGCAGCTCGAGGGACAGTACCTACAATGAGCAGTTCTTC	CASSSRDSTYNEQFF
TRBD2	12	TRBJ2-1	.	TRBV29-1	TGCAGCGCGGGGGGGCAGGTCTACGGGCAGTTCTTC	CSAGGQVYGQFF
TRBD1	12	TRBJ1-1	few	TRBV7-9	TGTGCCAGCAGCTACGGGACAGCTGAAGCTTTCTTT	CASSYGTAEAFF
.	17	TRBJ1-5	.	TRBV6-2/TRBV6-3	TGTGCCAGCAGTTACTCGAGGGGGGGCGGAAGCAATCAGCCCCAGCATTTT	CASSYSRGGGSNQPQHF
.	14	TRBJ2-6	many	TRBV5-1	TGCGCCAGCACCGGAGACTCTGGGGCCAACGTCCTGACTTTC	CASTGDSGANVLTF
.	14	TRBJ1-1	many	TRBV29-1	TGCAGCGATAGACAGCCCCCAATGAACACTGAAGCTTTCTTT	CSDRQPPMNTEAFF
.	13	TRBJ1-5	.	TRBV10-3	TGTGCCATCAGTGTAACGGTCAATCAGCCCCAGCATTTT	CAISVTVNQPQHF
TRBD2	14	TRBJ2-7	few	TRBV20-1	TGCAGTGCTGGGGAGTGGACTAGCGGTGGCGAGCAGTACTTC	CSAGEWTSGGEQYF
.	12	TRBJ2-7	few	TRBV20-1	TGCAGTGTGGGAGAGAGCTCCTACGAGCAGTACTTC	CSVGESSYEQYF
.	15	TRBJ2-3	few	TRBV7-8	TGTGCCAGCAGGGGCGGGGCAGTTGACACAGATACGCAGTATTTT	CASRGGAVDTDTQYF